This T cell receptor beta chain comes out of a study of control samples from healthy donors and cancer patients (dated by TCRdb to the early 2020s). This clone has only one observation. This clone's antigen is unknown. Base quality data are lacking; no much larger clone is found one base away. The library was generated by the immunoSEQ multiplex PCR assay. Imported from immuneACCESS, the table was reduced by TCRdb to in-frame sequences with V and J called. These copies leave out some clones; in studies compared against another copy, an unresolved V gene accounts for under half, and the cause of the remainder is not known. Present in this sample are about 50,000 clones, approximately 91% of which were seen just once. The ten largest clonotypes hold 40% of the sample. The CDR3 sequence holds 17 residues, the cysteine and phenylalanine included. CDR3 DNA only is kept here, 51 bases in frame from base 1. At the junction V is shortened by 3 bases and J by 5 bases, with 17 bases in between. Per the germline V gene, ENHRY is the CDR1 and SYGVKD is the CDR2.

Material: PBMCs. This receptor was identified in a man over 45 with head and neck cancer. The chain uses TRBV10-3 and TRBJ1-6; TRBD1 is perhaps the D gene, given 5 matching bases. The bases read TGTGCCATCAGTGAAGTCGCCAAAGGGGTTGATAATTCACCCCTCCACTTT. This codes for CAISEVAKGVDNSPLHF.